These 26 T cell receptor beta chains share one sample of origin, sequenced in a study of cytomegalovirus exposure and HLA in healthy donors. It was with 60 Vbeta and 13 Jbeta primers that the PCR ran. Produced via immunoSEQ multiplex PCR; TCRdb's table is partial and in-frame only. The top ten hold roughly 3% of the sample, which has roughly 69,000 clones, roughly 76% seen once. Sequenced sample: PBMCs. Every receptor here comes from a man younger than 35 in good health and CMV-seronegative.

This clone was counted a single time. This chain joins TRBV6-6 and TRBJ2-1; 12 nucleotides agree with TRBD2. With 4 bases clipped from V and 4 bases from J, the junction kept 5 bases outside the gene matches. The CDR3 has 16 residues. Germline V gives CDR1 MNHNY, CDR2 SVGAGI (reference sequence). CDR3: CASSSSGGAFYNEQFF. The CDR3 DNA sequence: TGTGCCAGCAGTTCTAGCGGGGGGGCTTTTTACAATGAGCAGTTCTTC.

The CDR3 spells CSAATGGAAAFF. The CDR3 DNA reads TGCAGCGCTGCAACAGGGGGCGCGGCAGCTTTCTTT. V usage is TRBV29-1 and J usage is TRBJ1-1, with 9 bases fitting TRBD1. V gave up 7 bases and J gave up 10 bases; unmatched junction bases: 10. This CDR3 is 12 amino acids long. The germline CDR1 and CDR2 sequences are SQVTM and ANQGSEA.

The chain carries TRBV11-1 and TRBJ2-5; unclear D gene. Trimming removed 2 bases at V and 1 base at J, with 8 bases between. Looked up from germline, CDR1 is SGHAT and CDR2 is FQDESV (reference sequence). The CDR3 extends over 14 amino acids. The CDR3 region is CASSLMRTQETQYF. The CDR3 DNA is TGTGCCAGCAGCTTAATGCGAACCCAAGAGACCCAGTACTTC.

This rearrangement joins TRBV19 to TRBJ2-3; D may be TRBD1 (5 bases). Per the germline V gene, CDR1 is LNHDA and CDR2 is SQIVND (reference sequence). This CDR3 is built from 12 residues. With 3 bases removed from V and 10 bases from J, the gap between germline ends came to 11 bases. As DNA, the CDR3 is TGTGCCAGTAGTATCCCCCAGGGCGCGCAGTATTTT. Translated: CASSIPQGAQYF.

Written as DNA, the CDR3 is TGTGCCAGCAGCCCAGACAGGGATTCACCCCTCCACTTT. Translating it yields CASSPDRDSPLHF. The V gene is TRBV5-6, the J gene TRBJ1-6, with TRBD1 identical over 7 bases. Germline V lookup: CDR1 SGHDT, CDR2 YYEEEE. Losses at the gene ends were 4 bases for V and 8 bases for J; bases not matched to a gene: 3. This CDR3 contains 13 residues. Variable domain in full (rest from reference TRBV5-6 and TRBJ1-6): DAGVTQSPTHLIKTRGQQVTLRCSPKSGHDTVSWYQQALGQGPQFIFQYYEEEERQRGNFPDRFSGHQFPNYSSELNVNALLLGDSALYLCASSPDRDSPLHFGNGTRLTVT.

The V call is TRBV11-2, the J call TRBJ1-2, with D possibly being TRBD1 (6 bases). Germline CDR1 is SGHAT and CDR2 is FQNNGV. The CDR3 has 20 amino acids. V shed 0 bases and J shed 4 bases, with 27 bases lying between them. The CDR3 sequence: CASSLDPEDRTSTLLYGYTF. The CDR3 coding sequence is TGTGCCAGCAGCTTAGATCCGGAGGACAGAACATCAACTCTCCTCTATGGCTACACCTTC. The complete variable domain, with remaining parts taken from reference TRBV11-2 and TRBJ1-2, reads EAGVAQSPRYKIIEKRQSVAFWCNPISGHATLYWYQQILGQGPKLLIQFQNNGVVDDSQLPKDRFSAERLKGVDSTLKIQPAKLEDSAVYLCASSLDPEDRTSTLLYGYTFGSGTRLTVV.

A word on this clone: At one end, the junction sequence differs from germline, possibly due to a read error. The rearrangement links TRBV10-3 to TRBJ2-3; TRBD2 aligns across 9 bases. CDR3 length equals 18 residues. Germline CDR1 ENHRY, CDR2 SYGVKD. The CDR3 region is CAISEKRGAGEDADAQYF. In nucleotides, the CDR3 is TGTGCCATCAGTGAAAAGCGGGGGGCCGGGGAGGACGCAGATGCGCAGTATTTT.

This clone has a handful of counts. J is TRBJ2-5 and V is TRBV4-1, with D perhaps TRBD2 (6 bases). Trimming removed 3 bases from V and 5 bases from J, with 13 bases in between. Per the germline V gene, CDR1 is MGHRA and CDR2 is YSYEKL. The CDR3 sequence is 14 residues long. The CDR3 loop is CASSQGGIRETQYF. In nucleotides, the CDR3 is TGCGCCAGCAGCCAGGGAGGAATCCGGGAGACCCAGTACTTC.

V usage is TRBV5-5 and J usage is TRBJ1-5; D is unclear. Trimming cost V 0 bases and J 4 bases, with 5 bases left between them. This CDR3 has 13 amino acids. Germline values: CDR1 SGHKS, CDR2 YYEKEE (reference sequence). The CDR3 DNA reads TGTGCCAGCAGCTTGGCGGGGAATCAGCCCCAGCATTTT. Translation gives CASSLAGNQPQHF.

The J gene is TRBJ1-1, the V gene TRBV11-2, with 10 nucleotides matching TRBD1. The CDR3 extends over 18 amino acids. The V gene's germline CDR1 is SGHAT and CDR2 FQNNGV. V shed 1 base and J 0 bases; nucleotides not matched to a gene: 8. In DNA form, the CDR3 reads TGTGCCAGCAGCTTAGTTCTCCCGGGACAGGGGTTGAACACTGAAGCTTTCTTT. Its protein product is CASSLVLPGQGLNTEAFF.

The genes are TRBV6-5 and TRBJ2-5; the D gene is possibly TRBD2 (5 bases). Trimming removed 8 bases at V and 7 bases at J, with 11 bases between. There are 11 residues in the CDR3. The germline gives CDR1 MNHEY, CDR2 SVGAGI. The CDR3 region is CASGEWGTQYF. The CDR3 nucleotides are TGTGCCAGCGGGGAGTGGGGGACCCAGTACTTC.

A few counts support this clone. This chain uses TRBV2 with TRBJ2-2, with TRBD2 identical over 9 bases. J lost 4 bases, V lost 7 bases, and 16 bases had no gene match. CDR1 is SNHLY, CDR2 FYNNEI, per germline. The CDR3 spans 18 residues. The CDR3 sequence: CASTGPTAGGRGTGELFF. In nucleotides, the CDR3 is TGTGCCAGCACGGGACCGACTGCGGGGGGGCGGGGCACCGGGGAGCTGTTTTTT.

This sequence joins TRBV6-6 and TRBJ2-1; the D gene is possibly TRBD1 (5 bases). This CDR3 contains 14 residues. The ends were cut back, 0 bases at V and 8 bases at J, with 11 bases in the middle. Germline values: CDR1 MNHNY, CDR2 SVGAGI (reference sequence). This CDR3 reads CASSYSTVGDEQFF. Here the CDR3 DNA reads TGTGCCAGCAGTTACTCGACGGTAGGGGATGAGCAGTTCTTC.

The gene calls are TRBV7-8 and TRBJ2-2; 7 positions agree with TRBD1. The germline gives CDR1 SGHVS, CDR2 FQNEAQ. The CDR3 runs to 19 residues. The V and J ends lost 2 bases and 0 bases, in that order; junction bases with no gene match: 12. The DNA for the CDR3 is TGTGCCAGCAGCTTACCGAGGGGGCGGTTAAGCGCGAACACCGGGGAGCTGTTTTTT. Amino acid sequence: CASSLPRGRLSANTGELFF.

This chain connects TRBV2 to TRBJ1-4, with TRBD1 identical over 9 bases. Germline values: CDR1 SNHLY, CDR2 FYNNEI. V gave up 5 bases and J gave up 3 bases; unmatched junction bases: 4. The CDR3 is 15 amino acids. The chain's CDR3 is CASSYRGLANEKLFF. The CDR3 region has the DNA TGTGCCAGCAGTTACAGGGGGCTGGCTAATGAAAAACTGTTTTTT.

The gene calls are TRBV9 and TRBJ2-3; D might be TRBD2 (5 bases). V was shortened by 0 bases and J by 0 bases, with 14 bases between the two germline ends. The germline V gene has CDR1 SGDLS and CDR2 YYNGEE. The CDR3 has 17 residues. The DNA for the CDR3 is TGTGCCAGCAGCGTAGATCCTAGCCACCTGAGCACAGATACGCAGTATTTT. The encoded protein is CASSVDPSHLSTDTQYF.

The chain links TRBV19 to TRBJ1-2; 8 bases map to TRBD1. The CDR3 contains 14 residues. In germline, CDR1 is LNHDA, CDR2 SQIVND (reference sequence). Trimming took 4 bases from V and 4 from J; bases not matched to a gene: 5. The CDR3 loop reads CASSKDREGYGYTF. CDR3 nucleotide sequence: TGTGCCAGTAGTAAGGACAGGGAGGGCTATGGCTACACCTTC.

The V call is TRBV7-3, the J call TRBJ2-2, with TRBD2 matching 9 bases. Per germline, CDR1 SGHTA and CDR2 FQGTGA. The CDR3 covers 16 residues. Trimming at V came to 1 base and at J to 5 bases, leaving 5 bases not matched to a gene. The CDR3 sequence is CASSLIPSGGTGELFF. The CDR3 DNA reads TGTGCCAGCAGCTTAATCCCCAGCGGGGGGACCGGGGAGCTGTTTTTT.

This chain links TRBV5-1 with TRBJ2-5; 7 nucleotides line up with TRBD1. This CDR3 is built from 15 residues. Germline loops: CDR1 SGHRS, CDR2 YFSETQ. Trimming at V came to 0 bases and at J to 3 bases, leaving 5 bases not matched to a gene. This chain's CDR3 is CASSLERGREETQYF. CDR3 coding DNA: TGCGCCAGCAGCTTGGAGAGGGGGCGGGAAGAGACCCAGTACTTC.

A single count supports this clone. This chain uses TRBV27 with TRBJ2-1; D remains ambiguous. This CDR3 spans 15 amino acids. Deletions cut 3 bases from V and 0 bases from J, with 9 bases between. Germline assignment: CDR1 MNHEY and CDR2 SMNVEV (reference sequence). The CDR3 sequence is CASSLSPTSYNEQFF. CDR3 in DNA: TGTGCCAGCAGTTTGTCCCCTACCTCCTACAATGAGCAGTTCTTC.

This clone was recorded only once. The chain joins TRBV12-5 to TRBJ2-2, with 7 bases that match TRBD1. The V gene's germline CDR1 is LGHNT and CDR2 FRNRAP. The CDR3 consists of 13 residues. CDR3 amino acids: CPTGYPGAGELFF. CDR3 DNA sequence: TGTCCGACAGGGTACCCTGGGGCCGGGGAGCTGTTTTTT. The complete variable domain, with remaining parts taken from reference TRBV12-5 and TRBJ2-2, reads DARVTQTPRHKVTEMGQEVTMRCQPILGHNTVFWYRQTMMQGLELLAYFRNRAPLDDSGMPKDRFSAEMPDATLATLKIQPSEPRDSAVYFCPTGYPGAGELFFGEGSRLTVL.

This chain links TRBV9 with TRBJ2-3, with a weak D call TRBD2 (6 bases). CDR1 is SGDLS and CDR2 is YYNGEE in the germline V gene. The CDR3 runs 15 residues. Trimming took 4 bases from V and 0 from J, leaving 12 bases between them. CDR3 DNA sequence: TGTGCCAGCAGCCGAGGAGGGGAGAGCACAGATACGCAGTATTTT. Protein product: CASSRGGESTDTQYF.

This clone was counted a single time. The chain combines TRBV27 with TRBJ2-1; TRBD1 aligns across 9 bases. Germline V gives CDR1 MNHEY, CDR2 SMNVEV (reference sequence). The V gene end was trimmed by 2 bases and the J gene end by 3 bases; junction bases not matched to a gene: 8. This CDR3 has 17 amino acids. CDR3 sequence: CASSLTLGTGYYNEQFF. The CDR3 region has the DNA TGTGCCAGCAGTTTAACCCTCGGGACAGGGTACTACAATGAGCAGTTCTTC.

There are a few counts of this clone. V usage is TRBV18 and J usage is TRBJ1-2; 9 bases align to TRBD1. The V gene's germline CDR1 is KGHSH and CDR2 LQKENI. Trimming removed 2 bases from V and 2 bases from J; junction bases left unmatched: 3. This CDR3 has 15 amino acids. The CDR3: CASSPFGTGNYGYTF. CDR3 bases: TGTGCCAGCTCACCATTCGGGACAGGGAACTATGGCTACACCTTC. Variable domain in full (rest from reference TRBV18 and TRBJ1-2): NAGVMQNPRHLVRRRGQEARLRCSPMKGHSHVYWYRQLPEEGLKFMVYLQKENIIDESGMPKERFSAEFPKEGPSILRIQQVVRGDSAAYFCASSPFGTGNYGYTFGSGTRLTVV.

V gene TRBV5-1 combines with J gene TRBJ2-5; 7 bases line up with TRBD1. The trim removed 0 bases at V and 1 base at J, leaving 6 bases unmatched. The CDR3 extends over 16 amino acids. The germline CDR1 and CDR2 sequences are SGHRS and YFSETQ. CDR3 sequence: CASSLATGALQETQYF. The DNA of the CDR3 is TGCGCCAGCAGCTTGGCCACAGGGGCGCTCCAAGAGACCCAGTACTTC.

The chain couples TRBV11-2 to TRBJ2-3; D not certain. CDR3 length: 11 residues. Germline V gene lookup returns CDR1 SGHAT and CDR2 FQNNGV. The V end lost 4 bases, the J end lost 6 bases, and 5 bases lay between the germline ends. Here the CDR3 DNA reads TGTGCCAGCAGCTCTTTGGATACGCAGTATTTT. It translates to CASSSLDTQYF.